Listed here is a single TCR beta chain. Researchers amplified the TCR beta CDR3 regions from RNA transcripts. HTBI primers were the set used in a first-round RT-PCR of the TCR CDR3. MiXCR, applied by TCRdb to the multiplex PCR reads, yields one record per CDR3 protein. The data contain about 690,000 distinct CDR3 sequences, roughly a sixth of them singletons. This sample is part of a study of T cells in Graves' hyperthyroidism and ophthalmopathy. V was shortened by 7 bases and J by 5 bases, with 9 bases between the two germline ends. The CDR3 is 12 residues long. The germline V gene encodes CDR1 MDHEN and CDR2 SYDVKM.

This TCR was sampled from a man in his fifties or sixties with Graves' hyperthyroidism. The chain links TRBV28 to TRBJ1-5; D not resolved. Sequencing was done on a sample of blood. The CDR3 spells CASTQAHQPQHF. The CDR3 DNA reads TGTGCCAGCACCCAAGCCCATCAGCCCCAGCATTTT. The variable domain in full, completed from reference TRBV28 and TRBJ1-5, reads DVKVTQSSRYLVKRTGEKVFLECVQDMDHENMFWYRQDPGLGLRLIYFSYDVKMKEKGDIPEGYSVSREKKERFSLILESASTNQTSMYLCASTQAHQPQHFGDGTRLSIL.